This TCR beta chain is drawn from a study of memory CD4+ T cells and cytomegalovirus serostatus. As for the study in general: This sample comes from healthy Belgian adults, roughly nine CMV seropositive, 20 to 25 seronegative. Study results and limitations: About 40% of the roughly 150 known CMV-associated TCRbeta sequences appeared in CD4+ memory.

Single viable CD3+CD4+CD8-CD45RO+ cells were sorted as the memory CD4+ T cells. Sequencing used immunoSEQ multiplex PCR; TCRdb keeps in-frame clones, though not all of them. The sample includes tens of thousands of clones, roughly 80% of them seen just once. Germline CDR1 SGHNT, CDR2 YYREEE (reference sequence). The CDR3 is 12 residues long. The V gene lost 0 bases and the J gene lost 6 bases, with 7 bases spanning the gap. Remarks on this clone: Antigen unknown.

The rearrangement joins TRBV5-4 to TRBJ2-7; D may correspond to TRBD1 or TRBD2 (5 bases each). The sequence was collected from an adult in good health and CMV-seropositive. The sequenced sample consisted of memory CD4+ T cells from blood. The CDR3 nucleotides read TGTGCCAGCAGCTTGGTTGGGGGCGAGCAGTACTTC. It translates to CASSLVGGEQYF.